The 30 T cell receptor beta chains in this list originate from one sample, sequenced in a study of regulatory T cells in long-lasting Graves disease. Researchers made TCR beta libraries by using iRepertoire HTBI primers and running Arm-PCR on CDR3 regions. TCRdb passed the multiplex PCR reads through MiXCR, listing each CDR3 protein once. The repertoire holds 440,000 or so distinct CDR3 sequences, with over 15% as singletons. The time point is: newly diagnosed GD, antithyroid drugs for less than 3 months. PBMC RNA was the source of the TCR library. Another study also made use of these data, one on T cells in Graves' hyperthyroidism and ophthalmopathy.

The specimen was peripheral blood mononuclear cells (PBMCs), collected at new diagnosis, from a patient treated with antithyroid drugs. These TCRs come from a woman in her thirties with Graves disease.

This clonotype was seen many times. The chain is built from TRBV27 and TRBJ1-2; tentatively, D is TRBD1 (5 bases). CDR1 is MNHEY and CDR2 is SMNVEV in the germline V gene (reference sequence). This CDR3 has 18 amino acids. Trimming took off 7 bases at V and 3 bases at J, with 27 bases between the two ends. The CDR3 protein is CASKPRGGLGFSYYGYTF. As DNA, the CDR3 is TGTGCCAGCAAGCCGCGGGGCGGGTTAGGTTTTTCTTACTATGGCTACACCTTC.

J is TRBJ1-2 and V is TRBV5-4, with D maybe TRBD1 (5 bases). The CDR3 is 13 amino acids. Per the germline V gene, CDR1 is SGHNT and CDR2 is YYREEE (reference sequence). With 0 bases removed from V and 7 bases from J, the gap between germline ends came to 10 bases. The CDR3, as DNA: TGTGCCAGCAGCTTGGTCCAGGGAGGTGGCTACACCTTC. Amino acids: CASSLVQGGGYTF.

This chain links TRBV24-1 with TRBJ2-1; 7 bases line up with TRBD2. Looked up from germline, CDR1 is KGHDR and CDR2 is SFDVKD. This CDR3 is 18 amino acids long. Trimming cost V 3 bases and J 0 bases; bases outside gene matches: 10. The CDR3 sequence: CATSDPTAPSGSYNEQFF. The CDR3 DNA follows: TGTGCCACCAGTGATCCAACTGCCCCTAGCGGCTCCTACAATGAGCAGTTCTTC.

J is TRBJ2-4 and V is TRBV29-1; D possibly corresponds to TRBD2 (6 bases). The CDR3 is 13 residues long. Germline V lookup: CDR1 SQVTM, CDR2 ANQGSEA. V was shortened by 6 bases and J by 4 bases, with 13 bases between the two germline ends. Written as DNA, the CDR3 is TGCAGCGTAGGGGACTCGCCAAAAAACATTCAGTACTTC. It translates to CSVGDSPKNIQYF.

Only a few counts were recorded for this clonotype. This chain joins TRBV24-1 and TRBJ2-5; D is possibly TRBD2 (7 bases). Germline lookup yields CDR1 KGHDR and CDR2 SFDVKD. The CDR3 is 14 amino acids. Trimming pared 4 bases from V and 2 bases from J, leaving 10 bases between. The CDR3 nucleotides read TGTGCCACCAGTGAGGGGGGGCGGCAAGAGACCCAGTACTTC. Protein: CATSEGGRQETQYF.

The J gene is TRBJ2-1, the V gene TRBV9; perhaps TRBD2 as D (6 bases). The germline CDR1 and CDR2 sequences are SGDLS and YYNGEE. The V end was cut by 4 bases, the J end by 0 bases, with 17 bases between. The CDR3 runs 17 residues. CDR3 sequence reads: CASSRGTQLSSYNEQFF. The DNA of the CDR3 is TGTGCCAGCAGCCGAGGGACTCAATTAAGCTCCTACAATGAGCAGTTCTTC. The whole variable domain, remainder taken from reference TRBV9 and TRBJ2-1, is DSGVTQTPKHLITATGQRVTLRCSPRSGDLSVYWYQQSLDQGLQFLIQYYNGEERAKGNILERFSAQQFPDLHSELNLSSLELGDSALYFCASSRGTQLSSYNEQFFGPGTRLTVL.

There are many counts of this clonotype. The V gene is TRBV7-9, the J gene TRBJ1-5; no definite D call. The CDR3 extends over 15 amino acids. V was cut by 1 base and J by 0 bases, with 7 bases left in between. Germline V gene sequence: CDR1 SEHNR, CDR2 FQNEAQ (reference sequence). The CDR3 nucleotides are TGTGCCAGCAGCTTAGACGGGCATAGCAATCAGCCCCAGCATTTT. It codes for CASSLDGHSNQPQHF.

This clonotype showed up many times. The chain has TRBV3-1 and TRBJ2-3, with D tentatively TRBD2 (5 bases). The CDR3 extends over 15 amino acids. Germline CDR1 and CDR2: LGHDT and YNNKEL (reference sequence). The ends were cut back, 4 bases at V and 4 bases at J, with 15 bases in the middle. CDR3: CASSRRRGVADTQYF. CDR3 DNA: TGTGCCAGCAGCCGGCGCCGGGGAGTCGCAGATACGCAGTATTTT.

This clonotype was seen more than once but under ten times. Written as DNA, the CDR3 is TGTGCCAGCAGTTTTTCAGGACGCCTGTTTTTT. Amino acids: CASSFSGRLFF. This chain connects TRBV27 to TRBJ1-4; D gene unclear. Germline loops: CDR1 MNHEY, CDR2 SMNVEV (reference sequence). The length of the CDR3 is 11 residues. V was pared by 3 bases and J by 14 bases, with 10 bases between.

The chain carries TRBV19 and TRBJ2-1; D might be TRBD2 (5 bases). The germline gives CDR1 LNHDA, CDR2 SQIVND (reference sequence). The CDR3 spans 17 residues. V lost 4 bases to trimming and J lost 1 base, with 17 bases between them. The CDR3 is CASSTGLVLGSYNEQFF. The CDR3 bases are TGTGCCAGTAGTACCGGACTCGTCCTTGGGTCCTACAATGAGCAGTTCTTC. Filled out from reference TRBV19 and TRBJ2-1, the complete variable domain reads DGGITQSPKYLFRKEGQNVTLSCEQNLNHDAMYWYRQDPGQGLRLIYYSQIVNDFQKGDIAEGYSVSREKKESFPLTVTSAQKNPTAFYLCASSTGLVLGSYNEQFFGPGTRLTVL.

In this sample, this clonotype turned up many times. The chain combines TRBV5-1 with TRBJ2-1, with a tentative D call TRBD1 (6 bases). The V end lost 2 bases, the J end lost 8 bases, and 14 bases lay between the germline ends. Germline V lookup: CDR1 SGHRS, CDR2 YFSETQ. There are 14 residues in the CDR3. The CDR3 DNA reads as TGCGCCAGCAGCTTTCGGCAGGGGTGGGATGAGCAGTTCTTC. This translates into CASSFRQGWDEQFF.

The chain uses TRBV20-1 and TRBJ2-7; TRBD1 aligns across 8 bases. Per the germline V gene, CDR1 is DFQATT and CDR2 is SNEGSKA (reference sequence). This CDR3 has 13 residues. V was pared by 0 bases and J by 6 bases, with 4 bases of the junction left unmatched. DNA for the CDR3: TGCAGTGCTAGAGACATGGGACAGGCCGAGCAGTACTTC. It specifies CSARDMGQAEQYF.

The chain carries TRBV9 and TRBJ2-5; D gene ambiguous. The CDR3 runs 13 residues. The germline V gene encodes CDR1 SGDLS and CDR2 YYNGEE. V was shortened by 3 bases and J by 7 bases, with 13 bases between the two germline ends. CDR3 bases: TGTGCCAGCAGCGGAACAGTCCTAGGGACCCAGTACTTC. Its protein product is CASSGTVLGTQYF.

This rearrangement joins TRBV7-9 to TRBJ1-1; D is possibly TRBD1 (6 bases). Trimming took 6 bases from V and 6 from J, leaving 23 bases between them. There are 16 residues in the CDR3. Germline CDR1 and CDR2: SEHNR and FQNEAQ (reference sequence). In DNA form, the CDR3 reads TGTGCCAGCAGTTCCCCCAGGGGTTTTTTTGACTCTGAAGCTTTCTTT. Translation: CASSSPRGFFDSEAFF.

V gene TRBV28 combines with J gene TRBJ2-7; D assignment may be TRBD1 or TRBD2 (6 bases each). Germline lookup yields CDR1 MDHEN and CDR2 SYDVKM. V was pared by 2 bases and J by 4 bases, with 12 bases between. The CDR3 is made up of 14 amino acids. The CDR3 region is CASSLSLGGYEQYF. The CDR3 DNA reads TGTGCCAGCAGTTTAAGCCTAGGGGGGTACGAGCAGTACTTC.

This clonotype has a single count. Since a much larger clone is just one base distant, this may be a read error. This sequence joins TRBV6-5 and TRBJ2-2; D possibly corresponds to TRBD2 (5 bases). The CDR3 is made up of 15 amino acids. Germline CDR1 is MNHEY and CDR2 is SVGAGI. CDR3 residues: CASSSFPGNAGELFF. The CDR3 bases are TGTGCCAGCAGTTCGTTTCCGGGGAACGCCGGGGAGCTGTTTTTT.

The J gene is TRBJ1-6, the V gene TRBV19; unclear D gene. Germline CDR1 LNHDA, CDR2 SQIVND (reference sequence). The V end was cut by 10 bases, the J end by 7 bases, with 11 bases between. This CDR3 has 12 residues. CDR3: CATGSQNSPLHF. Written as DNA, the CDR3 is TGTGCCACCGGAAGTCAAAATTCACCCCTCCACTTT.

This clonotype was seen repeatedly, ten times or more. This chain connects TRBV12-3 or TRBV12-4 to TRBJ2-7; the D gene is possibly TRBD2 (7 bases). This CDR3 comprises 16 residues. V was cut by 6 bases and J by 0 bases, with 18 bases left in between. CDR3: CASSYFFGGASYEQYF. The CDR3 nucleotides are TGTGCCAGCAGCTACTTTTTTGGGGGGGCCTCCTACGAGCAGTACTTC.

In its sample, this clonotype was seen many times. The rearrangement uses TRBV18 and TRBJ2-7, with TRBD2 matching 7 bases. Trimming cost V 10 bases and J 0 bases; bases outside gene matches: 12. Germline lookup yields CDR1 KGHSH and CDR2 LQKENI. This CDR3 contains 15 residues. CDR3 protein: CATTEEGGPSYEQYF. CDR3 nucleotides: TGTGCCACGACGGAGGAGGGAGGGCCCTCCTACGAGCAGTACTTC.

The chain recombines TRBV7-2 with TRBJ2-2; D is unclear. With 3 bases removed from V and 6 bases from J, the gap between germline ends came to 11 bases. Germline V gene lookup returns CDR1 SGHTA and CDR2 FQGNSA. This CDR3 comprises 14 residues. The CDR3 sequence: CASSLIVLAGELFF. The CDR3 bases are TGTGCCAGCAGCTTGATAGTTTTGGCCGGGGAGCTGTTTTTT.

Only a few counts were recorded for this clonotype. The CDR3 region has the DNA TGTGCCAGCAGCTCCCTAGCGGAAGAGACCCAGTACTTC. Amino acid sequence: CASSSLAEETQYF. The chain couples TRBV7-9 to TRBJ2-5; 7 bases map to TRBD2. The CDR3 runs 13 residues. Looked up from germline, CDR1 is SEHNR and CDR2 is FQNEAQ (reference sequence). V lost 4 bases, J lost 3 bases, and 2 bases stayed unmatched.

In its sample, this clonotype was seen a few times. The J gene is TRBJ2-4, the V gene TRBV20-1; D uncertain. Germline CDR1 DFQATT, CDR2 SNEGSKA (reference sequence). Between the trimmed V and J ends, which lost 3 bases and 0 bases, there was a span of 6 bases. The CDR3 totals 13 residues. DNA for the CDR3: TGCAGTGCTAGCGGAGTAGCCAAAAACATTCAGTACTTC. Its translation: CSASGVAKNIQYF.

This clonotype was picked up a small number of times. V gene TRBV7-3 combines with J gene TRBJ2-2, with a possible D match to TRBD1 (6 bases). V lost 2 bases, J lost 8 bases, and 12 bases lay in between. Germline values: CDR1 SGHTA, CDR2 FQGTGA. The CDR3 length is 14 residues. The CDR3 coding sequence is TGTGCCAGCAGCTTAGGTTCCACAGGGGGGGAGCTGTTTTTT. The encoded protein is CASSLGSTGGELFF. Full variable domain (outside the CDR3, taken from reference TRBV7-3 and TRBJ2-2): GAGVSQTPSNKVTEKGKYVELRCDPISGHTALYWYRQSLGQGPEFLIYFQGTGAADDSGLPNDRFFAVRPEGSVSTLKIQRTERGDSAVYLCASSLGSTGGELFFGEGSRLTVL.

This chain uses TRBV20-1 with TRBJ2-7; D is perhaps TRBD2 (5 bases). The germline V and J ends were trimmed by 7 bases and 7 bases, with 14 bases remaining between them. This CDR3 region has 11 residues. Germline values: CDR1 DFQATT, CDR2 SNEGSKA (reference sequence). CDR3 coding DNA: TGCAGTGGGCGGGCCGGCGGGGAGCAGTACTTC. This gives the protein CSGRAGGEQYF.

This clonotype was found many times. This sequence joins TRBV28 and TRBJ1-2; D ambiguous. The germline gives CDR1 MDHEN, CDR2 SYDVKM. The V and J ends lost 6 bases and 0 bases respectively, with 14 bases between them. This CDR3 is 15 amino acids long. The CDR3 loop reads CASSPTATTNYGYTF. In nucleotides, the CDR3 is TGTGCCAGCAGCCCAACAGCAACCACTAACTATGGCTACACCTTC.

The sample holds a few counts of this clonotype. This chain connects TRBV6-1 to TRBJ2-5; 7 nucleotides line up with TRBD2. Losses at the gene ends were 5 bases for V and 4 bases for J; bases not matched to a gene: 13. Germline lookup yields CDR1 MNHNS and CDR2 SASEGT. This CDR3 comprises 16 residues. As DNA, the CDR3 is TGTGCCAGCAGTCTAAACCCCGGGGTAGCGGGAGAGACCCAGTACTTC. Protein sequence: CASSLNPGVAGETQYF.

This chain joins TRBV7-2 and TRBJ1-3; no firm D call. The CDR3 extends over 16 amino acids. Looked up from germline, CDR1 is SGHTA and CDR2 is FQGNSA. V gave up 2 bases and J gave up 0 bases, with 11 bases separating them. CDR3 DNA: TGTGCCAGCAGCTTATATATCGATATCTCTGGAAACACCATATATTTT. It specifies CASSLYIDISGNTIYF.

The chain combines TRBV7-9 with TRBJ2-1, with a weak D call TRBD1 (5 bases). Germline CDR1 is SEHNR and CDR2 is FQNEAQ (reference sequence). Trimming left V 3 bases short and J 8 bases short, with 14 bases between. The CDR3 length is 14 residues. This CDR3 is CASSLGPPRDEQFF. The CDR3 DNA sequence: TGTGCCAGCAGCTTGGGGCCTCCCCGGGATGAGCAGTTCTTC. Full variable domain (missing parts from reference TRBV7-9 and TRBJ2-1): DTGVSQNPRHKITKRGQNVTFRCDPISEHNRLYWYRQTLGQGPEFLTYFQNEAQLEKSRLLSDRFSAERPKGSFSTLEIQRTEQGDSAMYLCASSLGPPRDEQFFGPGTRLTVL.

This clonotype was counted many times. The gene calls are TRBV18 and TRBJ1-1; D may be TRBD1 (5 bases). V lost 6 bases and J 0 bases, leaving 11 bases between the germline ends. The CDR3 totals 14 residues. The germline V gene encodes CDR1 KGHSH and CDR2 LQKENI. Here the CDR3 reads CASSQGTVNTEAFF. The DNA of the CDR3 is TGTGCCAGCTCCCAGGGTACAGTGAACACTGAAGCTTTCTTT.

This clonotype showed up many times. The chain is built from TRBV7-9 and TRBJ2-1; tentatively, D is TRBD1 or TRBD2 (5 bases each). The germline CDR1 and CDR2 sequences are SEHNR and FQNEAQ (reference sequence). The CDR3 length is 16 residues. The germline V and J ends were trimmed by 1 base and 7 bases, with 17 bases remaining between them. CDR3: CASSLGAGMRRNEQFF. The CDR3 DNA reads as TGTGCCAGCAGCTTAGGGGCAGGGATGAGGAGGAATGAGCAGTTCTTC.